This T cell receptor (beta chain) derives from a study of blood T cell repertoires in COVID-19 (dated by TCRdb to about 2020). Regarding the study in general: Samples from collaborators originated in the United States, Italy and Spain and spanned both the acute and convalescent phases of COVID-19. Where available, HLA class I and class II types were taken from metadata supplied by the sample provider and were not determined by assay-based typing. Nearly every sample came with metadata listing a de-identified subject ID, COVID-19 status, age in years and sex. The material from the prospective study consisted of cDNA or gDNA derived from T cells, B-cell-depleted T cells, or PBMCs. The samples were drawn from two sources: the first 160 participants of the ongoing ImmuneRACE study, and 1,254 subjects contributed by 6 global collaborators. The repertoires were made available in a free public database intended to serve as a resource for research on the immune response to SARS-CoV-2. Deeply sampled blood TCRbeta repertoires from subjects exposed to, actively infected with, or recovered from COVID-19 were included in the dataset. The investigation overall reported the following: The amount of clinical and demographic metadata varied by source and participant and was provided uncurated.

Points on this clone: Its antigen target is currently unknown. Base qualities were left out, and no much larger clone turns up one base away.

One collaborating source in Seattle enrolled patients during active infection and followed them longitudinally through the course of disease. Whole blood was collected in K2EDTA tubes by collaborating institutions according to the institutions' own protocols. Collaborator samples were shipped for TCRbeta analysis as frozen whole blood, isolated PBMCs, or DNA extracted from either sample type. The immunoSEQ Assay, a bias-controlled multiplex PCR, was used to amplify TCRbeta CDR3 regions from genomic DNA. For the original study's pipeline: The number of nucleated cells in each sample was estimated from the amplification of reference gene primers within the assay. To quantify the absolute abundance of each unique TCRbeta CDR3 rearrangement, sequence reads were collapsed and filtered. For each sample, productive Simpson clonality was calculated by taking the square root of Simpson's diversity index across productive rearrangements. This is the immuneACCESS table as TCRdb keeps it, with only in-frame sequences that have V and J called. A part of the clones is gone; compared with another copy, unresolved V genes explain less than half, and the rest is unexplained. The V and J calls and clone size were taken over from that table, and D and trimming were inferred from the DNA. The sample has about 150,000 clones on record, 85% of them singletons. The ten most abundant clones make up 6.5% to 9.5% of the sample.

The germline V gene specifies MNHEY as CDR1 and SVGAGI as CDR2. From cysteine to phenylalanine, the CDR3 is 13 amino acids long. Just CDR3 DNA is preserved here, 39 bases in frame from base 1. V and J lose 6 bases and 7 bases, and a span of 15 bases separates them. Sequencing input: peripheral blood. In this chain, TRBV6-5 is recombined with TRBJ1-1; matching of 5 bases hints at TRBD1 as the D gene. This receptor was identified in an elderly woman with COVID-19, enrolled during active disease. The CDR3 protein is CASSPRGVLEAFF. The nucleotide sequence is TGTGCCAGCAGCCCCCGGGGGGTCCTTGAAGCTTTCTTT.